These 9 T cell receptor beta chains came from one sample sequenced in a study of technical replicates of blood from several donors. Here immunoSEQ multiplex PCR was the method, and the copy in TCRdb shows in-frame clones only, minus some. The sample has under 55,000 clones; approximately 95% are singletons. Sequencing was performed on T cells isolated from PBMCs. These receptors all come from a human donor in good health.

The gene calls are TRBV27 and TRBJ1-1; 10 positions agree with TRBD1. Germline V lookup: CDR1 MNHEY, CDR2 SMNVEV (reference sequence). The J segment lost 5 bases and the V segment lost 4 bases, leaving 4 bases of the junction unmatched. The CDR3 spans 14 residues. The CDR3 region is CASSWTGGDTEAFF. DNA for the CDR3: TGTGCCAGCAGTTGGACAGGGGGGGATACTGAAGCTTTCTTT.

This clone is a singleton in its sample. The chain couples TRBV5-1 to TRBJ2-5; D might be TRBD2 (6 bases). The germline CDR1 and CDR2 sequences are SGHRS and YFSETQ. V was trimmed by 0 bases and J by 5 bases, leaving 11 bases between them. The CDR3 runs to 14 residues. The CDR3 coding sequence is TGCGCCAGCAGCTTGGTGGGGGGATCGGAGACCCAGTACTTC. Translating it yields CASSLVGGSETQYF.

The chain couples TRBV2 to TRBJ2-7, with TRBD2 matching 7 bases. CDR1 is SNHLY, CDR2 FYNNEI, per germline. After removal of 2 bases from V and 2 bases from J, the junction contained 9 bases not matched to a gene. The CDR3 loop spans 16 amino acids. The CDR3 region is CASSEYISGEAYEQYF. The CDR3 bases are TGTGCCAGCAGTGAATACATCAGCGGGGAGGCCTACGAGCAGTACTTC.

This chain links TRBV5-1 with TRBJ2-2; no definite D call. This CDR3 is 13 amino acids long. Trimming shortened V by 4 bases and J by 7 bases, and 11 bases separated the two germline ends. CDR1 is SGHRS, CDR2 YFSETQ, per germline. CDR3 bases: TGCGCCAGCAGCCCCGGTCAAGACGGGGAGCTGTTTTTT. Amino acids: CASSPGQDGELFF.

The chain couples TRBV28 to TRBJ1-4; TRBD1 matches at 7 bases. From germline, CDR1 is MDHEN and CDR2 SYDVKM. V was pared by 2 bases and J by 0 bases, with 3 bases of the junction left unmatched. CDR3 length equals 16 residues. CDR3 sequence: CASSLTGDATNEKLFF. CDR3 DNA sequence: TGTGCCAGCAGTTTAACAGGGGATGCAACTAATGAAAAACTGTTTTTT.

The gene calls are TRBV6-6 and TRBJ2-1; TRBD2 aligns across 8 bases. There are 15 residues in the CDR3. V trimming: 9 bases; J trimming: 3 bases; junction bases outside the gene matches: 10. CDR1 MNHNY and CDR2 SVGAGI come from the germline V gene (reference sequence). The CDR3 DNA follows: TGTGCCAGTACCGCTGGGCGGGAGGTCTACAATGAGCAGTTCTTC. This codes for CASTAGREVYNEQFF.

The V and J genes are TRBV15 and TRBJ2-2; 9 positions match TRBD1. Germline V gives CDR1 LNHNV, CDR2 YYDKDF (reference sequence). The CDR3 totals 15 residues. The junction had 7 bases not matched to a gene; V was cut back by 7 bases and J by 4 bases. In nucleotides, the CDR3 is TGTGCCACCAACTCCGGGACAGGGAGCACCGGGGAGCTGTTTTTT. Residues: CATNSGTGSTGELFF.

The J gene is TRBJ1-1, the V gene TRBV19; no reliable D call. Trimming left V 6 bases short and J 3 bases short, with 14 bases between. CDR3 length equals 14 residues. CDR1 and CDR2 (germline): LNHDA, SQIVND (reference sequence). CDR3 sequence reads: CASSKGGWYTEAFF. The DNA for the CDR3 is TGTGCCAGTAGCAAGGGAGGTTGGTACACTGAAGCTTTCTTT.

The chain recombines TRBV2 with TRBJ2-2; D perhaps matches TRBD1 (5 bases). V was pared by 4 bases and J by 1 base, with 16 bases between. Germline CDR1 reads SNHLY; CDR2 reads FYNNEI. The length of the CDR3 is 17 residues. Here the CDR3 reads CASSVHLIDRNTGELFF. CDR3 sequence (DNA): TGTGCCAGCAGTGTTCACTTGATTGACAGGAACACCGGGGAGCTGTTTTTT.